This T cell receptor beta chain was sequenced during a study of blood T cell repertoires in COVID-19. Study-wide background: Samples of COVID-19 (acute and convalescent) were obtained from the United States, Italy and Spain. In each case, the material was cDNA or gDNA derived from T cells, B-cell-depleted T cells, or PBMCs.

The CDR3 is 13 residues long. Trimming took off 1 base at V and 12 bases at J, with 12 bases between the two ends. This clone was recorded at least ten times. Original data processing: Reference gene primer amplification yielded estimated nucleated cell counts. Generated by immunoSEQ multiplex PCR, the TCRdb table keeps only in-frame clones and is missing some. D and trimming were read from the DNA, whereas the V and J calls and clone size are those reported in that table. This repertoire shows 140,000 or so clones, 75% to 85% found once; its top ten account for roughly 10%. Sample: peripheral blood. The V and J genes are TRBV12-3 or TRBV12-4 and TRBJ1-4; D is unresolved. The sequence was obtained from a man between 60 and 75 years old with active or convalescent COVID-19. This CDR3 is CASSLGEDLELFF. The CDR3 nucleotides are TGTGCCAGCAGTTTAGGAGAGGATTTGGAACTGTTTTTT.